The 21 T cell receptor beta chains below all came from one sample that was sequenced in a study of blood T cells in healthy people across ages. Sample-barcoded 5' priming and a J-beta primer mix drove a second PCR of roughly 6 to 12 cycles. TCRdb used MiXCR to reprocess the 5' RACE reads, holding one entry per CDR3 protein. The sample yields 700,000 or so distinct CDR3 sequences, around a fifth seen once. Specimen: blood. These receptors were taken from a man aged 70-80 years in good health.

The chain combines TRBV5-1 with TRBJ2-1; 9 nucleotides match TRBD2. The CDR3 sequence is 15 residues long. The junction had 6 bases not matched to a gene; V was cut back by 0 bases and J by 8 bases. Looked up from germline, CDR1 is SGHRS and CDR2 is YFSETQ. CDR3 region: CASSLGGTSSYEQFF. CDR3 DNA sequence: TGCGCCAGCAGCTTGGGTGGGACTAGCTCGTATGAGCAGTTCTTC.

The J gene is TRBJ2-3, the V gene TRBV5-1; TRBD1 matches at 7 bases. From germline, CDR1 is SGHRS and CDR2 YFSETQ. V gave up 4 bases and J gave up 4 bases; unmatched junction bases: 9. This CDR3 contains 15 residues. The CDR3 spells CASSPLQGYADTQYF. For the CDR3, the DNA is TGCGCCAGCAGCCCATTACAGGGGTACGCAGATACGCAGTATTTT.

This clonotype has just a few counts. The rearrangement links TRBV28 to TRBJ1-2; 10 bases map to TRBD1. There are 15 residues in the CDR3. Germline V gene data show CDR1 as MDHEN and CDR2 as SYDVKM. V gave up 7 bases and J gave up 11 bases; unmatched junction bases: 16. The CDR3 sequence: CASTSTTGGVFGYTF. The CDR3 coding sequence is TGTGCCAGCACCTCGACGACAGGGGGCGTTTTTGGTTACACCTTC.

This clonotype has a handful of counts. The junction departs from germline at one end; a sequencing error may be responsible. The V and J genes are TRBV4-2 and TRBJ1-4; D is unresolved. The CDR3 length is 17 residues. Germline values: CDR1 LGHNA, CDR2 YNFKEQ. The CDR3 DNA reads TGTGCCAGCAGCCAGGAGGGAGACCCCGCAACTAATGAAAAACTGCTTTTT. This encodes CASSQEGDPATNEKLLF.

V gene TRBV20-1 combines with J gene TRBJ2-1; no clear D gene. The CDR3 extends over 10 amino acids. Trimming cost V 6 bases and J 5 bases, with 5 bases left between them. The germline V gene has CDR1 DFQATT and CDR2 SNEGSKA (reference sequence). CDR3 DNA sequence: TGCAGTGCGTCCGACAATGAGCAGTTCTTC. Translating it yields CSASDNEQFF.

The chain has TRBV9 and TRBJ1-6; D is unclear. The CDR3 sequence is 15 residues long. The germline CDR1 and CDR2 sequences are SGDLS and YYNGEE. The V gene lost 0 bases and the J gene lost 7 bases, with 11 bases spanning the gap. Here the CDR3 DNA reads TGTGCCAGCAGCGTAGAGGTAAACCTGAATTCACCCCTCCACTTT. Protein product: CASSVEVNLNSPLHF.

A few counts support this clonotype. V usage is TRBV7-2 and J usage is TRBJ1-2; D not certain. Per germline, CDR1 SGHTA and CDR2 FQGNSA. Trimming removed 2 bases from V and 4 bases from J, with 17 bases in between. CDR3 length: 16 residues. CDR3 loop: CASSLQWGRDPYGYTF. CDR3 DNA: TGTGCCAGCAGCTTACAATGGGGTAGGGATCCCTATGGCTACACCTTC.

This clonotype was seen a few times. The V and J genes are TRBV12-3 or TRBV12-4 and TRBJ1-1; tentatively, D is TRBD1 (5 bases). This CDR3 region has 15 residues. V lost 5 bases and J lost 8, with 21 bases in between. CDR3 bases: TGTGCCAGCAGTGCTATCTGGGGACTCCCCGGGGAAGCTTTCTTT. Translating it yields CASSAIWGLPGEAFF.

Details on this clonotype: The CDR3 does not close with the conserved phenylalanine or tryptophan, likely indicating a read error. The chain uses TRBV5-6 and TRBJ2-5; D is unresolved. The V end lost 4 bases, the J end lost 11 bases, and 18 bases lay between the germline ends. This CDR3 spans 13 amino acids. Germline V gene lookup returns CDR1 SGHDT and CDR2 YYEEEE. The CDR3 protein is CASSTMGGREQYV. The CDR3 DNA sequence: TGTGCCAGCAGCACCATGGGTGGTAGAGAGCAGTACGTC.

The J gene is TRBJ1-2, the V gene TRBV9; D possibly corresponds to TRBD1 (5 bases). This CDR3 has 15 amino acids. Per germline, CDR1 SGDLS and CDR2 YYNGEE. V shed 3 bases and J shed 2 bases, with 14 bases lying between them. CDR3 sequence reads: CASSADYRRNYGYTF. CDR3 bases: TGTGCCAGCAGCGCTGACTACAGGAGAAACTATGGCTACACCTTC.

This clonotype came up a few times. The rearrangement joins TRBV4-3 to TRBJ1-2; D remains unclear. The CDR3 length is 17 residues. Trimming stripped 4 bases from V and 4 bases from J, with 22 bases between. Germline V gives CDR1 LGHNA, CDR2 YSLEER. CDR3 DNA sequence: TGCGCCAGCAGCCCCCTGGGTACAGCCTCCCTGAGCTATGGCTACACCTTC. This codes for CASSPLGTASLSYGYTF.

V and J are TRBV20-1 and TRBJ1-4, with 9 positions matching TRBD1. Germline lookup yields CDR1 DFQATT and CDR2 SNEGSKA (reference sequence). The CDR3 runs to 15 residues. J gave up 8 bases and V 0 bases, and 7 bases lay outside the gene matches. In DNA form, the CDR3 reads TGCAGTGCTAGAGACCTCGGGACAGGGACGGAAAAACTGTTTTTT. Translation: CSARDLGTGTEKLFF.

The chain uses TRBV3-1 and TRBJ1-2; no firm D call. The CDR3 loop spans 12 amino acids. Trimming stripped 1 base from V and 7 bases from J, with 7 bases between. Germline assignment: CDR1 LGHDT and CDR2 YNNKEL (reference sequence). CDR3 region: CASSQGVSGYTF. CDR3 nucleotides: TGTGCCAGCAGCCAAGGGGTCAGTGGCTACACCTTC.

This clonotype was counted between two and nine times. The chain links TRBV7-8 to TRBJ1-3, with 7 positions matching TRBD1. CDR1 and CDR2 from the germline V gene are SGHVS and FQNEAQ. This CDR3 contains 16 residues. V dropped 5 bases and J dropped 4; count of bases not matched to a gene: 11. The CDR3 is CASSPERTGKGNTIYF. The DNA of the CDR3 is TGTGCCAGCAGCCCCGAAAGGACAGGCAAAGGAAACACCATATATTTT.

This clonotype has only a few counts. CDR3 region: CASRRQGVIWGYTF. DNA for the CDR3: TGTGCCAGCAGGCGACAGGGGGTGATTTGGGGCTACACCTTC. The chain recombines TRBV27 with TRBJ1-2, with 9 positions matching TRBD1. The CDR3 runs to 14 residues. CDR1 is MNHEY and CDR2 is SMNVEV in the germline V gene (reference sequence). V was pared by 6 bases and J by 8 bases, with 10 bases of the junction left unmatched.

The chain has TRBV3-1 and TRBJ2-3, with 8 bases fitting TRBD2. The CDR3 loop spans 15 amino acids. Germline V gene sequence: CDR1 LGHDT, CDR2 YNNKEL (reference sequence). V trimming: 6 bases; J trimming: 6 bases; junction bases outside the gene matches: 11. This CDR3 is CASSRAGEGTDTQYF. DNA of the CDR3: TGTGCCAGCAGTCGAGCGGGGGAGGGGACGGATACGCAGTATTTT.

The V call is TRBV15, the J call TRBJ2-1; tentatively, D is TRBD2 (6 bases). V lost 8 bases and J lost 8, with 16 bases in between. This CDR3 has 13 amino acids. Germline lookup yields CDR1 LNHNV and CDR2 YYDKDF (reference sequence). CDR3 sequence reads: CATSTGVSDEQFF. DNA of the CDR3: TGTGCCACCTCCACGGGAGTAAGCGATGAGCAGTTCTTC. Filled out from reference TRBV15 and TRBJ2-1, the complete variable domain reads DAMVIQNPRYQVTQFGKPVTLSCSQTLNHNVMYWYQQKSSQAPKLLFHYYDKDFNNEADTPDNFQSRRPNTSFCFLDIRSPGLGDTAMYLCATSTGVSDEQFFGPGTRLTVL.

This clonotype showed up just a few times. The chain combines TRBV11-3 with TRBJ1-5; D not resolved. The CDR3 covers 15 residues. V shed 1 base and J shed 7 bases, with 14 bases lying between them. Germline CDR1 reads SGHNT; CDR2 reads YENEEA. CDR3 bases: TGTGCCAGCAGCTTAGTCATTCCCGCCGGCCAGCCCCAGCATTTT. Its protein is CASSLVIPAGQPQHF.

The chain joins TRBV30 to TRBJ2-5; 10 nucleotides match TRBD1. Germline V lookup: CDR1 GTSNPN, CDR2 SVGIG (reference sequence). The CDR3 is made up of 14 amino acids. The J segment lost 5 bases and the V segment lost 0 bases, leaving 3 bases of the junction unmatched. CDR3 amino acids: CAWSVRQGAETQYF. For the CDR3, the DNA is TGTGCCTGGAGTGTACGACAGGGGGCTGAGACCCAGTACTTC.

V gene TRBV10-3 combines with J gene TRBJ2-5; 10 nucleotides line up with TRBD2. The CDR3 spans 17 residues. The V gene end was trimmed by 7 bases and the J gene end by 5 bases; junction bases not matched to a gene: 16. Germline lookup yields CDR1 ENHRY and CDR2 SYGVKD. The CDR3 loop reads CAIMASGRGASRETQYF. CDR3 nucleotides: TGTGCCATCATGGCTAGCGGGAGAGGGGCATCCCGGGAGACCCAGTACTTC.

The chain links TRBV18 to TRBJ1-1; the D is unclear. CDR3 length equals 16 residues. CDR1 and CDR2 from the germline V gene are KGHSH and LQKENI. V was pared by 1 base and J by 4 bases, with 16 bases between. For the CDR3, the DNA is TGTGCCAGCTCACCACTCGACGCGGGGTTCGGCACTGAAGCTTTCTTT. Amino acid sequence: CASSPLDAGFGTEAFF.